The present entry profiles one T cell receptor (beta chain) with its context. This sample was included in a study of early stage breast cancer tumors. In germline, CDR1 is LNHDA, CDR2 SQIVND (reference sequence). This CDR3 spans 13 amino acids. With 6 bases removed from V and 6 bases from J, the gap between germline ends came to 12 bases. The repertoire was sequenced with immunoSEQ multiplex PCR; TCRdb's copy has only in-frame clones and lacks some. The table has about 9,900 clones, roughly 60% seen once. This sequence joins TRBV19 and TRBJ1-5; perhaps TRBD1 as D (5 bases). The sequence came from a person in their sixties with breast cancer. Source material: breast tumor tissue. The CDR3 nucleotides are TGTGCCAGTAGCCGAGAGGGGTTTCAGCCCCAGCATTTT. Translated, it gives CASSREGFQPQHF.